These 23 T cell receptor beta chains originate from one sample sequenced in a study of blood T cell repertoires in COVID-19. The method was immunoSEQ multiplex PCR; TCRdb's version includes in-frame clones alone and lacks a portion of them. In the table there are tens of thousands of clones, about 90% of which are singletons. Sequenced input: peripheral blood. The receptors here all came from a woman of 80 years or more with active or convalescent COVID-19.

V is TRBV29-1 and J is TRBJ2-7; tentatively, D is TRBD1 (7 bases). The ends were cut back, 4 bases at V and 6 bases at J, with 13 bases in the middle. Germline lookup yields CDR1 SQVTM and CDR2 ANQGSEA. This CDR3 has 12 amino acids. DNA for the CDR3: TGCAGCGTTGGACAGGGAGGAGGCGAGCAGTACTTC. This codes for CSVGQGGGEQYF.

This clone rates as medium-sized (0.01 to 0.1%). The V call is TRBV7-2, the J call TRBJ1-3; D is uncertain. CDR1 SGHTA and CDR2 FQGNSA come from the germline V gene. The CDR3 has 13 amino acids. V was clipped by 5 bases and J by 4 bases, with 9 bases between them. The CDR3 sequence is CASSPTPGNTIYF. In DNA form, the CDR3 reads TGTGCCAGCAGCCCCACACCAGGAAACACCATATATTTT.

V and J are TRBV6-6 and TRBJ2-5; 8 nucleotides agree with TRBD2. The germline V gene encodes CDR1 MNHNY and CDR2 SVGAGI (reference sequence). Trimming took 0 bases from V and 10 from J; bases not matched to a gene: 10. The CDR3 runs to 15 residues. The CDR3 sequence is CASSYSNGRAGGQYF. In DNA form, the CDR3 reads TGTGCCAGCAGTTACTCGAACGGGAGGGCCGGGGGCCAGTACTTC.

The chain couples TRBV18 to TRBJ1-1, with TRBD1 matching 7 bases. The CDR3 has 17 residues. With V trimmed by 1 base and J by 6 bases, 14 bases remained unmatched. Germline V gives CDR1 KGHSH, CDR2 LQKENI. CDR3 DNA sequence: TGTGCCAGCTCACCACGCAAACCCGAAGACAGGGTTCCTGAAGCTTTCTTT. The encoded protein is CASSPRKPEDRVPEAFF.

The V call is TRBV7-7, the J call TRBJ2-5; 9 bases agree with TRBD2. CDR1 is SSHAT, CDR2 FNYEAQ, per germline (reference sequence). The CDR3 consists of 15 residues. V was clipped by 2 bases and J by 2 bases; unmatched bases: 3. Here the CDR3 DNA reads TGTGCCAGCAGCTTAAGCCTAGCGGGACAAGAGACCCAGTACTTC. Its translation: CASSLSLAGQETQYF.

The chain links TRBV20-1 to TRBJ2-7, with 7 bases that match TRBD2. Trimming removed 3 bases from V and 4 bases from J; junction bases left unmatched: 9. The CDR3 consists of 14 residues. Germline CDR1 reads DFQATT; CDR2 reads SNEGSKA (reference sequence). The CDR3 bases are TGCAGTGCTAGTCAGCCTAGCGGAGCTTACGAGCAGTACTTC. Translating it yields CSASQPSGAYEQYF.

The gene calls are TRBV7-9 and TRBJ1-2, with D unresolved. The CDR3 is 12 residues long. CDR1 SEHNR and CDR2 FQNEAQ come from the germline V gene (reference sequence). Trimming removed 4 bases from V and 8 bases from J, with 11 bases in between. CDR3 sequence: CASSSNLRGYTF. In nucleotides, the CDR3 is TGTGCCAGCAGCTCCAACCTTCGGGGCTACACCTTC.

The rearrangement links TRBV29-1 to TRBJ2-7, with 8 bases lining up with TRBD1. The CDR3 is 15 residues long. The J segment lost 6 bases and the V segment lost 0 bases, leaving 10 bases of the junction unmatched. The V gene's germline CDR1 is SQVTM and CDR2 ANQGSEA. CDR3 sequence (DNA): TGCAGCGTTGAAGATTTCGGCAGGGGGCTGGGCGAGCAGTACTTC. This gives the protein CSVEDFGRGLGEQYF.

This chain joins TRBV2 and TRBJ2-2; 8 positions agree with TRBD1. Germline lookup yields CDR1 SNHLY and CDR2 FYNNEI. The ends lost 4 bases at V and 5 bases at J; junction bases unmatched: 0. This CDR3 has 13 residues. CDR3 coding DNA: TGTGCCAGCAGTGGACAGGGGACCGGGGAGCTGTTTTTT. Its translation is CASSGQGTGELFF.

The V and J genes are TRBV6-2 or TRBV6-3 and TRBJ2-2; D is possibly TRBD2 (5 bases). CDR1 and CDR2 from the germline V gene are MNHEY and SVGEGT. The CDR3 spans 15 residues. V dropped 2 bases and J dropped 0 bases, with 7 bases sitting between them. CDR3 in amino acids: CASSYQRANTGELFF. CDR3 nucleotide sequence: TGTGCCAGCAGTTACCAGAGGGCGAACACCGGGGAGCTGTTTTTT.

V usage is TRBV19 and J usage is TRBJ2-1; D ambiguous. Trimming removed 4 bases from V and 2 bases from J, with 12 bases in between. Germline-derived CDR1 and CDR2 are LNHDA and SQIVND (reference sequence). The CDR3 sequence is 15 residues long. CDR3 bases: TGTGCCAGTAGTACTCCGGCAGGCCCCTACAATGAGCAGTTCTTC. Protein product: CASSTPAGPYNEQFF.

Note on this clone: A read error may produce the germline difference seen at one junction end. This sequence joins TRBV7-6 and TRBJ2-1; 9 positions match TRBD2. Germline CDR1 is SGHVS and CDR2 is FNYEAQ. There are 16 residues in the CDR3. The CDR3 loop reads CASSSQAGGSYNEQFF. CDR3 in DNA: TGTGCCAGCAGCTCTCAAGCGGGGGGCTCCTATAATGAGCAGTTCTTC.

The V call is TRBV4-3, the J call TRBJ2-1; TRBD2 matches 8 bases. Germline V CDR1 and CDR2: LGHNA, YSLEER. This CDR3 is 17 amino acids long. V dropped 4 bases and J dropped 4; count of bases not matched to a gene: 12. CDR3 sequence (DNA): TGCGCCAGCAGCCTCATGGGCGGGGGGCCGATTTACAATGAGCAGTTCTTC. As protein: CASSLMGGGPIYNEQFF.

V gene TRBV5-1 combines with J gene TRBJ2-5, with a weak D call TRBD2 (5 bases). Trimming removed 0 bases from V and 2 bases from J, with 8 bases in between. The CDR3 extends over 14 amino acids. Germline V lookup: CDR1 SGHRS, CDR2 YFSETQ. In DNA, the CDR3 is TGCGCCAGCAGCTTGGACCCGGGGCAAGAGACCCAGTACTTC. Protein sequence: CASSLDPGQETQYF.

This clone was found a few times. V and J are TRBV19 and TRBJ1-1, with 8 positions matching TRBD1. Germline V gene sequence: CDR1 LNHDA, CDR2 SQIVND (reference sequence). This CDR3 comprises 15 residues. V lost 2 bases, J lost 4 bases, and 6 bases stayed unmatched. CDR3 coding DNA: TGTGCCAGTAGTATAAGGCAGACAGGGGTCACTGAAGCTTTCTTT. This gives the protein CASSIRQTGVTEAFF.

The chain uses TRBV5-1 and TRBJ1-2; perhaps TRBD1 as D (5 bases). CDR3 length: 12 residues. Trimming cost V 4 bases and J 4 bases, with 8 bases left between them. Per the germline V gene, CDR1 is SGHRS and CDR2 is YFSETQ. In nucleotides, the CDR3 is TGCGCCAGCAGCCTTGACAGCTATGGCTACACCTTC. Translated: CASSLDSYGYTF.

The genes are TRBV5-1 and TRBJ2-1; D might be TRBD2 (6 bases). Germline-derived CDR1 and CDR2 are SGHRS and YFSETQ. V lost 0 bases, J lost 4 bases, and 11 bases lay in between. The CDR3 covers 15 residues. The CDR3 DNA follows: TGCGCCAGCAGCTTGGGGGACTGGAGTTACAATGAGCAGTTCTTC. This gives the protein CASSLGDWSYNEQFF.

The rearrangement links TRBV9 to TRBJ2-1, with TRBD2 as a possible D gene (5 bases). This CDR3 is 12 amino acids long. The germline V and J ends were trimmed by 0 bases and 9 bases, with 7 bases remaining between them. Germline V gene data show CDR1 as SGDLS and CDR2 as YYNGEE. CDR3 DNA: TGTGCCAGCAGCGTAGGACTAACTGAGCAGTTCTTC. The encoded protein is CASSVGLTEQFF.

This rearrangement joins TRBV7-8 to TRBJ1-2; the D is unclear. V was shortened by 3 bases and J by 3 bases, with 8 bases between the two germline ends. The CDR3 has 13 amino acids. Per the germline V gene, CDR1 is SGHVS and CDR2 is FQNEAQ. DNA of the CDR3: TGTGCCAGCAGCTTTGGTCGGGACTATGGCTACACCTTC. This encodes CASSFGRDYGYTF. The whole variable domain, remainder taken from reference TRBV7-8 and TRBJ1-2, is GAGVSQSPRYKVAKRGQDVALRCDPISGHVSLFWYQQALGQGPEFLTYFQNEAQLDKSGLPSDRFFAERPEGSVSTLKIQRTQQEDSAVYLCASSFGRDYGYTFGSGTRLTVV.

This clone has a single count. The rearrangement joins TRBV27 to TRBJ2-2, with TRBD1 matching 7 bases. J lost 7 bases, V lost 5 bases, and 1 base had no gene match. The CDR3 extends over 12 amino acids. The germline V gene encodes CDR1 MNHEY and CDR2 SMNVEV (reference sequence). CDR3 DNA sequence: TGTGCCAGCAGTGGACAGGTCGGGGAGCTGTTTTTT. The encoded protein is CASSGQVGELFF.

As concerns this clone: The junction and the germline gene differ at one end; a read error may be behind it. The genes are TRBV7-2 and TRBJ2-7; the D is unclear. CDR3 length: 13 residues. Germline CDR1 reads SGHTA; CDR2 reads FQGNSA. The CDR3 region is CASSLGVAYKQYF. The CDR3 DNA sequence: TGTGCCAGCAGCTTAGGGGTAGCCTACAAGCAGTACTTC.

This clone was counted between two and nine times. V gene TRBV19 combines with J gene TRBJ2-1; 13 bases match TRBD2. Germline V gene lookup returns CDR1 LNHDA and CDR2 SQIVND (reference sequence). V was pared by 5 bases and J by 1 base, with 8 bases of the junction left unmatched. The CDR3 runs 18 residues. The CDR3 DNA follows: TGTGCCAGTAGTCTTCGGACTAGCGGGAGTAGGTCCTACAATGAGCAGTTCTTC. Translation gives CASSLRTSGSRSYNEQFF. Complete variable domain (other parts from reference TRBV19 and TRBJ2-1): DGGITQSPKYLFRKEGQNVTLSCEQNLNHDAMYWYRQDPGQGLRLIYYSQIVNDFQKGDIAEGYSVSREKKESFPLTVTSAQKNPTAFYLCASSLRTSGSRSYNEQFFGPGTRLTVL.

The chain has TRBV4-2 and TRBJ2-1; D is unclear. V was clipped by 5 bases and J by 2 bases, with 13 bases between them. Germline V gives CDR1 LGHNA, CDR2 YNFKEQ. The CDR3 spans 15 residues. The CDR3 sequence: CASSGRGGTYNEQFF. The CDR3 coding sequence is TGTGCCAGCAGCGGTCGCGGCGGAACCTACAATGAGCAGTTCTTC.